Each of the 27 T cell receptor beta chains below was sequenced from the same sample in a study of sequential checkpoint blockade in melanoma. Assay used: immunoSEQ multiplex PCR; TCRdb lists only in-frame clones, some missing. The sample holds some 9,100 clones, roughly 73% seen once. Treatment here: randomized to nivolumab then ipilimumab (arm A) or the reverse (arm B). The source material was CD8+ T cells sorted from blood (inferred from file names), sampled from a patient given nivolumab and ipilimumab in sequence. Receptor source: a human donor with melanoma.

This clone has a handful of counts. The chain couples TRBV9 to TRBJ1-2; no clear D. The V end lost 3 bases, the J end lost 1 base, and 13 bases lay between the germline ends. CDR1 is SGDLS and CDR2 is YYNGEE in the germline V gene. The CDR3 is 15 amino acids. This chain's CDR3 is CASSGLERDNYGYTF. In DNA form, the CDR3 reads TGTGCCAGCAGCGGTTTAGAGAGAGATAACTATGGCTACACCTTC.

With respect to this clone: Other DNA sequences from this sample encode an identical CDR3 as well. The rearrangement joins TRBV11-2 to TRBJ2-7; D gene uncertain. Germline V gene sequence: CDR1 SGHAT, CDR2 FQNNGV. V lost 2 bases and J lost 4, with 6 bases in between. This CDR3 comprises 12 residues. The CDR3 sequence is CASSLSRYEQYF. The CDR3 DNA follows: TGTGCCAGCAGCTTAAGCCGTTACGAGCAGTACTTC.

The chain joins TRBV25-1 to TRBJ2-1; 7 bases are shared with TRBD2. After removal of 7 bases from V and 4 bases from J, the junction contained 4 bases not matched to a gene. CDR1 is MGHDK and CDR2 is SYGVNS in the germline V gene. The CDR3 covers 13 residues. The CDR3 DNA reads TGTGCCAGCACACTAGCGTCGTACAATGAGCAGTTCTTC. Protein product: CASTLASYNEQFF.

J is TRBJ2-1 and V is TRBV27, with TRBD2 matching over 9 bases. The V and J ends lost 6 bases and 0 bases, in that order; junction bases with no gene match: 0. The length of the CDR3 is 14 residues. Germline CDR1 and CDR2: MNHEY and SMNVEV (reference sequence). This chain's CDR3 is CASRTSGSYNEQFF. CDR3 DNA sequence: TGTGCCAGCAGGACTAGCGGCTCCTACAATGAGCAGTTCTTC.

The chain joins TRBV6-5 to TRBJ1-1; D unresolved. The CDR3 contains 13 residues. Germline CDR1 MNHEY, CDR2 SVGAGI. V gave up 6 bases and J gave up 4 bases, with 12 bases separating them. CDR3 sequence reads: CASSPGPATEAFF. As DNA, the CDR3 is TGTGCCAGCAGCCCAGGCCCGGCCACTGAAGCTTTCTTT.

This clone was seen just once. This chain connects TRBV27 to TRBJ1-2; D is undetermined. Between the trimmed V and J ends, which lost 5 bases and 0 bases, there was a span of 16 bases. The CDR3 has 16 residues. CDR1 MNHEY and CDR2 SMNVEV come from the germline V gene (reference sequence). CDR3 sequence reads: CASSPLPPGTNYGYTF. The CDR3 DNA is TGTGCCAGCAGTCCCCTCCCCCCCGGTACTAACTATGGCTACACCTTC.

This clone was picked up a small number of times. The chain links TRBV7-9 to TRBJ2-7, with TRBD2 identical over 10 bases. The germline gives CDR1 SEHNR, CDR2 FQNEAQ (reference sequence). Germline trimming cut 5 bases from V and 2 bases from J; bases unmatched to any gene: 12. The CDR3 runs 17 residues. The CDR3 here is CASSKIPGTSATYEQYV. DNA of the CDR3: TGTGCCAGCAGCAAGATTCCCGGGACTAGCGCGACCTACGAGCAGTACGTC.

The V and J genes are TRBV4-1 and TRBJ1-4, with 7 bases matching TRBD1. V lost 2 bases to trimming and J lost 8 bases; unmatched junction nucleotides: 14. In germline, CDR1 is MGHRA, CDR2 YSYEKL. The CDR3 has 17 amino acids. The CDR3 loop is CASSQLTTGTEEEKLFF. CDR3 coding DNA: TGCGCCAGCAGCCAATTAACCACCGGGACAGAGGAAGAAAAACTGTTTTTT.

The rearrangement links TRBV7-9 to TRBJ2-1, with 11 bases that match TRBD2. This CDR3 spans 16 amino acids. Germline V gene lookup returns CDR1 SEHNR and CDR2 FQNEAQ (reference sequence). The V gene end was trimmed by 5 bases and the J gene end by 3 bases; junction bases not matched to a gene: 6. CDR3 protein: CASSPTSGGLYNEQFF. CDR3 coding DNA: TGTGCCAGCAGCCCCACTAGCGGGGGCCTCTACAATGAGCAGTTCTTC. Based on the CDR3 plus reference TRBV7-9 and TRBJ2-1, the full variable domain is DTGVSQNPRHKITKRGQNVTFRCDPISEHNRLYWYRQTLGQGPEFLTYFQNEAQLEKSRLLSDRFSAERPKGSFSTLEIQRTEQGDSAMYLCASSPTSGGLYNEQFFGPGTRLTVL.

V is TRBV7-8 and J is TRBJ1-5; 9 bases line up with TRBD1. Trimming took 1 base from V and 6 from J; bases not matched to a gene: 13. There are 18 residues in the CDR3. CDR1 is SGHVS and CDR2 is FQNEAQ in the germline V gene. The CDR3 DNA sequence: TGTGCCAGCAGCTTAGTTGGGGACAGGGATGGGGCAAGTCAGCCCCAGCATTTT. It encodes CASSLVGDRDGASQPQHF.

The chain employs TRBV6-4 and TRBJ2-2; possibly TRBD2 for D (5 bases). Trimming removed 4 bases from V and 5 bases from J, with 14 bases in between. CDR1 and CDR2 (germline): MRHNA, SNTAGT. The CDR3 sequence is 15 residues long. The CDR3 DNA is TGTGCCAGCAGTGGAAGTCGAGAGGGTACCGGGGAGCTGTTTTTT. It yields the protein CASSGSREGTGELFF.

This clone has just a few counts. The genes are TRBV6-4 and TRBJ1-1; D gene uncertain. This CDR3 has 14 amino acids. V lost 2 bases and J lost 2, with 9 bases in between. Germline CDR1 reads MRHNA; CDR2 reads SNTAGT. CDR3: CASSDGQANTEAFF. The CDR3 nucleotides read TGTGCCAGCAGTGACGGGCAGGCCAACACTGAAGCTTTCTTT.

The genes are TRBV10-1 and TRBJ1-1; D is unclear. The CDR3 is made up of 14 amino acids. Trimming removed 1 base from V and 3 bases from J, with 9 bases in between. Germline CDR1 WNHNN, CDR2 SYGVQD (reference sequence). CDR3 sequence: CASSEWAGDTEAFF. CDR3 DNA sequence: TGCGCCAGCAGTGAGTGGGCGGGCGACACTGAAGCTTTCTTT.

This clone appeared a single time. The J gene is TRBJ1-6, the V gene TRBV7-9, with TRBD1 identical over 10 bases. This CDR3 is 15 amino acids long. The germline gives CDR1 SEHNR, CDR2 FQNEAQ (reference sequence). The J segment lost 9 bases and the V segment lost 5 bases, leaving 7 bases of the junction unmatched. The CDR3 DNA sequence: TGTGCCAGCAGCCCTACCGGGACAGGGGTTTCACCCCTCCACTTT. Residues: CASSPTGTGVSPLHF.

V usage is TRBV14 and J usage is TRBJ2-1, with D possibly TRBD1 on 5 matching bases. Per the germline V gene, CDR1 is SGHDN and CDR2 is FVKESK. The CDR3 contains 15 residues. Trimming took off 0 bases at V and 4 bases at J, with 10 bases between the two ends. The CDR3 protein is CASSQDQGWYNEQFF. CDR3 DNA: TGTGCCAGCAGCCAAGACCAGGGATGGTACAATGAGCAGTTCTTC.

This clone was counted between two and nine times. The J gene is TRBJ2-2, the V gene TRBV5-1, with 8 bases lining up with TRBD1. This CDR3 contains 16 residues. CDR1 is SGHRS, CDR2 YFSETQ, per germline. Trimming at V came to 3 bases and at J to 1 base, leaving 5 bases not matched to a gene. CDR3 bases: TGCGCCAGCAGCTCCGAGGACAGGGTGAACACCGGGGAGCTGTTTTTT. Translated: CASSSEDRVNTGELFF.

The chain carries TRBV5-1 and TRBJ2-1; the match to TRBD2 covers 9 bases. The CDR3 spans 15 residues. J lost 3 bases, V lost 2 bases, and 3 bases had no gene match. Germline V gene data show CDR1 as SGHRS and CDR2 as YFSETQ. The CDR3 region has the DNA TGCGCCAGCAGCTTTAGCGGGAGCGACTACAATGAGCAGTTCTTC. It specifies CASSFSGSDYNEQFF. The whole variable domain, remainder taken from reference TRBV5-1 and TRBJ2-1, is KAGVTQTPRYLIKTRGQQVTLSCSPISGHRSVSWYQQTPGQGLQFLFEYFSETQRNKGNFPGRFSGRQFSNSRSEMNVSTLELGDSALYLCASSFSGSDYNEQFFGPGTRLTVL.

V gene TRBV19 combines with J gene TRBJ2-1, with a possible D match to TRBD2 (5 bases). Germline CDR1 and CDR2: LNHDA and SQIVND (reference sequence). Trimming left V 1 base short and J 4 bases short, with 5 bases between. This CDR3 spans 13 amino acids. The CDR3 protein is CASSIGGYNEQFF. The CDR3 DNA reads TGTGCCAGTAGTATAGGAGGGTACAATGAGCAGTTCTTC.

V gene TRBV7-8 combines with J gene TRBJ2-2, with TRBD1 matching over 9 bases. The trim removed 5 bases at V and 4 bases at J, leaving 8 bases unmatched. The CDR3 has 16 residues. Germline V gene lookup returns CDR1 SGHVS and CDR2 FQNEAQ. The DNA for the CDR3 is TGTGCCAGCAGCCGAGAAGGACAGGGGCGCACCGGGGAGCTGTTTTTT. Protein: CASSREGQGRTGELFF.

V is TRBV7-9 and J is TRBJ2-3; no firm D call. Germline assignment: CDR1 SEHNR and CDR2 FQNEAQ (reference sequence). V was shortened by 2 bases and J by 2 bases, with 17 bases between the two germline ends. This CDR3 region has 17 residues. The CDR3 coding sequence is TGTGCCAGCAGCTTACTCCCCTTGCCCGGAGCCACAGATACGCAGTATTTT. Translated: CASSLLPLPGATDTQYF.

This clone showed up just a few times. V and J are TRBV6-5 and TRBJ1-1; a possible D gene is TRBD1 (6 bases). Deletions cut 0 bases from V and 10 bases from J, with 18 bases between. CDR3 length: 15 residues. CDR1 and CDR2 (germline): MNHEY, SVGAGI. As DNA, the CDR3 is TGTGCCAGCAGTTACTCGAGGGAGGGGGGATGGGGAGCTTTCTTT. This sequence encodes CASSYSREGGWGAFF.

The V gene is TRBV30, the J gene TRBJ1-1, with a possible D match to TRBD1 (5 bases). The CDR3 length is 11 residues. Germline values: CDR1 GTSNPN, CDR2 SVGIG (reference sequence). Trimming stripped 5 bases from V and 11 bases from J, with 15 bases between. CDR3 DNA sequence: TGTGCCTGGGAAGTAGGGGCAGGGGCTTTCTTT. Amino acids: CAWEVGAGAFF.

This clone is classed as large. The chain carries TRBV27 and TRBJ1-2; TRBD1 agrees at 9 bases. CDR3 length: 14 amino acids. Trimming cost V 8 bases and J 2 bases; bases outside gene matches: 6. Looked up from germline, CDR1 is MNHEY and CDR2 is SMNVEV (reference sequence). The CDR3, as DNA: TGTGCCAGCCGCACACAGGGGGCCAACTATGGCTACACCTTC. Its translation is CASRTQGANYGYTF.

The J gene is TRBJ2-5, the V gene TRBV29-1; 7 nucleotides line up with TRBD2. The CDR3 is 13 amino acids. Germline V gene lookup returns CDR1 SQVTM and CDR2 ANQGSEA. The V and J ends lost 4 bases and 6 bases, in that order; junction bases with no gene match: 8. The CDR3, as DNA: TGCAGCGTTGGGACTAGGGGCGCGCAGACCCAGTACTTC. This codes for CSVGTRGAQTQYF.

This CDR3 is CASSQYGGPRLADYTQYF. The DNA of the CDR3 is TGCGCCAGCAGCCAATACGGGGGCCCCCGGCTAGCGGACTATACGCAGTATTTT. This rearrangement joins TRBV4-1 to TRBJ2-3, with a possible D match to TRBD2 (7 bases). Germline V gene lookup returns CDR1 MGHRA and CDR2 YSYEKL. This CDR3 is built from 18 residues. Trimming took 2 bases from V and 7 from J, leaving 25 bases between them.

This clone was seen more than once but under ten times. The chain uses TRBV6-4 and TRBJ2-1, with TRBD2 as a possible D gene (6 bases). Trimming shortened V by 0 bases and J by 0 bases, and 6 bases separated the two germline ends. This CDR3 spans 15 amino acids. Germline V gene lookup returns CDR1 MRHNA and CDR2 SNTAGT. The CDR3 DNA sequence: TGTGCCAGCAGTGACTCAGCGGGCTCCTACAATGAGCAGTTCTTC. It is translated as CASSDSAGSYNEQFF.

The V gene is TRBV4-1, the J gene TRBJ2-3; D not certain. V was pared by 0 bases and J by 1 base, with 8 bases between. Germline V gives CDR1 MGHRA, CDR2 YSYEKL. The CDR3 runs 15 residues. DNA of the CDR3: TGCGCCAGCAGCCAAGAAGCCACCGGCACAGATACGCAGTATTTT. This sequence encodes CASSQEATGTDTQYF.